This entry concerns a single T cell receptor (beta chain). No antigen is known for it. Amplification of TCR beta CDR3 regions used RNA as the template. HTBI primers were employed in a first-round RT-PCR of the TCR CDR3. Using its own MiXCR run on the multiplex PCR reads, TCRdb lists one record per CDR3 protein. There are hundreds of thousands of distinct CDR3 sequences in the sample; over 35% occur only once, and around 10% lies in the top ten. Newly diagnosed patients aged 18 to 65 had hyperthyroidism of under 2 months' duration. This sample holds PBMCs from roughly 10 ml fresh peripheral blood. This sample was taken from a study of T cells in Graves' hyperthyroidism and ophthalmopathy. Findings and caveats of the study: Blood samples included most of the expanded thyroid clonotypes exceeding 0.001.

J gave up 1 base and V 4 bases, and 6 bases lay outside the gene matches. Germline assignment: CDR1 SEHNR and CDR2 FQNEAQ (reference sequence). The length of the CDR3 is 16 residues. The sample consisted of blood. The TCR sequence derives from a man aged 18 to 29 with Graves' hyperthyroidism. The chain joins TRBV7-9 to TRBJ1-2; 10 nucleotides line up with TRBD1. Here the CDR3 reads CASSSGTGDLNYGYTF. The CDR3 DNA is TGTGCCAGCAGCTCTGGGACAGGGGACCTTAACTATGGCTACACCTTC.